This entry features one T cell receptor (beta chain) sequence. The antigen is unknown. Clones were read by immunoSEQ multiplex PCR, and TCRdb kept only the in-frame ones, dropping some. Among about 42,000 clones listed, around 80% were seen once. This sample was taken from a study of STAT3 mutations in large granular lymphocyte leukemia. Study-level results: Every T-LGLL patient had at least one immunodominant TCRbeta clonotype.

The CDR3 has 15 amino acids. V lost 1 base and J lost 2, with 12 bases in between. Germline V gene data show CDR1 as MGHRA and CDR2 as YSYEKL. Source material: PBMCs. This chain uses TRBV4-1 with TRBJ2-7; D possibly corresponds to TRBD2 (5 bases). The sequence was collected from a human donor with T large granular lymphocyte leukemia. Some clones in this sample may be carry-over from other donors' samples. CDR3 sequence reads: CASSQAQSGTYEQYF. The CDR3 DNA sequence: TGCGCCAGCAGCCAAGCTCAAAGCGGAACCTACGAGCAGTACTTC.